This T cell receptor beta chain was recovered during a study of siplizumab effects on memory and regulatory T cells. Germline assignment: CDR1 SGHDN and CDR2 FVKESK. The CDR3 is 19 residues long. V dropped 4 bases and J dropped 0 bases, with 19 bases sitting between them. Sequencing used immunoSEQ multiplex PCR; TCRdb keeps in-frame clones, though not all of them. In the table there are roughly 120,000 clones, 90% to 95% of which are singletons. This sequence was found in a human donor in good health. The V gene is TRBV14, the J gene TRBJ2-6; no reliable D call. The sequenced sample was non-Treg CD4+ T cells sorted from blood. The CDR3 loop reads CASSLPQDSRPSGANVLTF. The DNA of the CDR3 is TGTGCCAGCAGCCTCCCCCAGGATAGCCGGCCCTCTGGGGCCAACGTCCTGACTTTC.